The rows below give T cell receptor beta chains drawn from one sample of a study of blood T cell repertoires in COVID-19. Generated by immunoSEQ multiplex PCR, the TCRdb table keeps only in-frame clones and is missing some. Among 270,000 or so clones listed, about 87% were seen once. The sample taken for sequencing was peripheral blood. The source of these receptors is a human donor in a cohort sampled during active COVID-19. Both conserved end residues are part of each CDR3. The order of the fields is J gene, CDR3 length, D gene, clone size, V gene, CDR3 protein, CDR3 DNA. A D gene is named only where the DNA matches it firmly. Clone size is not always given. Where it is, it says once, few, many or a class for expanded clones.

TRBJ1-2 | 13 | TRBD1 | NA | TRBV27 | CASSRDRKYGYTF | TGTGCCAGCAGTCGGGACAGGAAGTATGGCTACACCTTC
TRBJ2-7 | 13 | TRBD2 | NA | TRBV12-3/TRBV12-4 | CASSSGLHYEQYF | TGTGCCAGCAGTTCGGGACTACACTACGAGCAGTACTTC
TRBJ1-1 | 13 | NA | NA | TRBV9 | CASSVSQNTEAFF | TGTGCCAGCAGCGTGTCCCAGAACACTGAAGCTTTCTTT
TRBJ2-2 | 14 | TRBD2 | NA | TRBV7-3 | CASSRAGEDGELFF | TGTGCCAGCAGCCGAGCGGGAGAGGACGGGGAGCTGTTTTTT
TRBJ2-7 | 16 | TRBD1 | NA | TRBV18 | CASSPTVGTGSDEQYF | TGTGCCAGCTCACCAACCGTTGGGACAGGGTCCGACGAGCAGTACTTC
TRBJ2-2 | 16 | NA | NA | TRBV19 | CASSTTGSWGTGELFF | TGTGCCAGTAGTACTACAGGAAGCTGGGGAACCGGGGAGCTGTTTTTT
TRBJ2-5 | 16 | NA | NA | TRBV7-6 | CASSLVGQGLGETQYF | TGTGCCAGCAGCTTAGTTGGGCAGGGGTTAGGGGAGACCCAGTACTTC
TRBJ1-5 | 16 | NA | few | TRBV3-1/TRBV3-2 | CASSQDAGGSSQPQHF | TGTGCCAGCAGCCAAGATGCGGGGGGTAGCAGTCAGCCCCAGCATTTT
TRBJ1-6 | 13 | NA | NA | TRBV12-3/TRBV12-4 | CASQLHRDSPLHF | TGTGCCAGCCAACTGCATCGGGATTCACCCCTCCACTTT
TRBJ2-1 | 15 | NA | NA | TRBV5-1 | CASSLSAAGPLQQFF | TGCGCCAGCAGCCTCTCGGCCGCGGGCCCCCTCCAGCAGTTCTTC
TRBJ1-6 | 14 | TRBD1 | NA | TRBV6-5 | CASSYRDRNSPLHF | TGTGCCAGCAGCTACCGGGACAGGAATTCACCCCTCCACTTT
TRBJ1-1 | 14 | NA | NA | TRBV28 | CASLTGTMNTEAFF | TGTGCCAGCTTAACCGGGACAATGAACACTGAAGCTTTCTTT
TRBJ2-3 | 13 | NA | NA | TRBV19 | CASRALGTDTQYF | TGTGCCAGTAGGGCCCTAGGTACAGATACGCAGTATTTT
TRBJ2-1 | 21 | TRBD2 | NA | TRBV29-1 | CSVEDWIPHPGSGDNYNEQFF | TGCAGCGTTGAAGATTGGATCCCCCATCCGGGTAGCGGGGACAACTACAATGAGCAGTTCTTC
TRBJ1-2 | 13 | NA | NA | TRBV19 | CASSSYRDYGYTF | TGTGCCAGTAGTTCTTACAGGGACTATGGCTACACCTTC
TRBJ2-1 | 13 | TRBD2 | NA | TRBV7-2 | CASSLPLGGDPFF | TGTGCCAGCAGCCTACCTCTCGGGGGGGATCCGTTCTTC
TRBJ2-1 | 13 | TRBD1 | NA | TRBV5-1 | CASSPGGDSEQFF | TGCGCCAGCAGCCCGGGTGGGGACAGCGAGCAGTTCTTC
TRBJ2-7 | 14 | NA | NA | TRBV4-1 | CASSQVGGLYEQYF | TGCGCCAGCAGCCAAGTTGGCGGCCTCTACGAGCAGTACTTC
TRBJ1-6 | 18 | NA | NA | TRBV6-1 | CASSEGLLRALGGSPLHF | TGTGCCAGCAGTGAAGGTCTTTTGAGGGCGCTGGGGGGATCACCCCTCCACTTT
TRBJ2-1 | 13 | NA | NA | TRBV19 | CASTVTGYNEQFF | TGTGCCAGTACCGTGACAGGCTACAATGAGCAGTTCTTC
TRBJ1-3 | 13 | TRBD1 | NA | TRBV29-1 | CSGVGTAGNTIYF | TGCAGCGGTGTGGGGACAGCTGGAAACACCATATATTTT
TRBJ2-7 | 13 | TRBD1 | NA | TRBV19 | CASTPTGTYEQYF | TGTGCCAGTACCCCGACAGGGACCTACGAGCAGTACTTC
TRBJ1-2 | 13 | NA | few | TRBV7-2 | CASSFTPGGGYTF | TGTGCCAGCAGCTTTACCCCGGGGGGTGGCTACACCTTC
TRBJ2-6 | 13 | NA | NA | TRBV19 | CASMRSGANVLTF | TGTGCCAGTATGAGGTCTGGGGCCAACGTCCTGACTTTC
TRBJ2-7 | 15 | NA | NA | TRBV6-5 | CASSSPGWSSYEQYF | TGTGCCAGCAGCTCACCGGGATGGAGCTCCTACGAGCAGTACTTC
TRBJ1-1 | 13 | NA | NA | TRBV28 | CAHYWASNTEAFF | TGTGCTCATTATTGGGCTTCAAACACTGAAGCTTTCTTT
TRBJ2-1 | 17 | TRBD2 | NA | TRBV7-9 | CASSPRVAGATYNEQFF | TGTGCCAGCAGCCCTCGGGTAGCGGGAGCCACCTACAATGAGCAGTTCTTC
TRBJ2-5 | 13 | TRBD1 | NA | TRBV14 | CASRRQGRETQYF | TGTGCCAGCCGGAGACAGGGGAGGGAGACCCAGTACTTC
TRBJ2-7 | 13 | NA | NA | TRBV7-8 | CASSLSGPYEQYF | TGTGCCAGCAGCTTAAGCGGTCCCTACGAGCAGTACTTC
TRBJ2-1 | 17 | TRBD2 | NA | TRBV7-3 | CASSPHASGTSEDEQFF | TGTGCCAGCAGCCCTCATGCCTCCGGGACTAGCGAGGATGAGCAGTTCTTC
TRBJ1-3 | 17 | TRBD1 | NA | TRBV28 | CASSVTTGGVRGNTIYF | TGTGCCAGCAGTGTTACTACAGGGGGCGTGAGGGGAAACACCATATATTTT